Sequencing of this TCR beta chain was carried out in a study of identical twins. The V gene's germline CDR1 is SEHNR and CDR2 FQNEAQ (reference sequence). This CDR3 spans 12 amino acids. V dropped 2 bases and J dropped 5 bases, with 4 bases sitting between them. This clonotype was counted many times. TCRdb used MiXCR to reprocess the 5' RACE reads, holding one entry per CDR3 protein. The sample shows 200,000 to 250,000 distinct CDR3 sequences, about 11% of them seen only once. The TCR was taken from a man aged 45 to 65 in good health. The rearrangement links TRBV7-9 to TRBJ2-1, with D uncertain. Sequenced input: memory T cells sorted from blood. The CDR3 is CASSLSDNEQFF. DNA of the CDR3: TGTGCCAGCAGCTTAAGTGACAATGAGCAGTTCTTC. Full variable domain (remainder filled in from reference TRBV7-9 and TRBJ2-1): DTGVSQNPRHKITKRGQNVTFRCDPISEHNRLYWYRQTLGQGPEFLTYFQNEAQLEKSRLLSDRFSAERPKGSFSTLEIQRTEQGDSAMYLCASSLSDNEQFFGPGTRLTVL.